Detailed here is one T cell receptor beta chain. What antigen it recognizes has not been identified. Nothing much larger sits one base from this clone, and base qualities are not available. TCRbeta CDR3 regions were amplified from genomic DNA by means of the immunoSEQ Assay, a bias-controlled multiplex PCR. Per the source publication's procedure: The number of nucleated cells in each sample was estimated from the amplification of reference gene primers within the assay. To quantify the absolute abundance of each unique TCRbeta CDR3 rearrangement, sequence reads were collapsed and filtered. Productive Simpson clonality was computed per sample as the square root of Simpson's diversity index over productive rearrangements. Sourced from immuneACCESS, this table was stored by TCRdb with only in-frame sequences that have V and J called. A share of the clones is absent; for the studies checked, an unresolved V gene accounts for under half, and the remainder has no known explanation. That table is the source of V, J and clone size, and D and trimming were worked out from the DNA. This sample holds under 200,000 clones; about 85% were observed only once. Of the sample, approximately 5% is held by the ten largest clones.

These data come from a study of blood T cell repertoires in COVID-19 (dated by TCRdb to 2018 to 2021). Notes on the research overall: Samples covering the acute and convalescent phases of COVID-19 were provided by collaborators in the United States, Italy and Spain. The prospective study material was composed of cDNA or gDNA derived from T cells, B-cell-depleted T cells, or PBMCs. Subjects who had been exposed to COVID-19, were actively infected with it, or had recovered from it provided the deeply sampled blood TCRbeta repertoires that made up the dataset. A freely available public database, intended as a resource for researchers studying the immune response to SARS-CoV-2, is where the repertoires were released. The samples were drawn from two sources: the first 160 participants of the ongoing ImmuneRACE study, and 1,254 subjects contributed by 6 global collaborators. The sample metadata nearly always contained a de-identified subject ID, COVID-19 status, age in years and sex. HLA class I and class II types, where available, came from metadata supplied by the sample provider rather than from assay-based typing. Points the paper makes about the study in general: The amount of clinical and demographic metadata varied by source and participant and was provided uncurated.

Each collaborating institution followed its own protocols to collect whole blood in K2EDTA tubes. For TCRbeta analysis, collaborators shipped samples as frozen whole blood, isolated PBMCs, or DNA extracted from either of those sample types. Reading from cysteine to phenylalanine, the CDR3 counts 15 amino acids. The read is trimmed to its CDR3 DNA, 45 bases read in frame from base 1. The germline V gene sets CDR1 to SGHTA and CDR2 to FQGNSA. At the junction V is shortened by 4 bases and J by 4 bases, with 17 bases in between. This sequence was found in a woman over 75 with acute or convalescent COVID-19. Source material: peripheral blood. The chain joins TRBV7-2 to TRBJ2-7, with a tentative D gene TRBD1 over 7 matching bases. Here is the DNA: TGTGCCAGCAGCTCCCCCAGGGGGAGGCGGTACGAGCAGTACTTC. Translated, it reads CASSSPRGRRYEQYF.